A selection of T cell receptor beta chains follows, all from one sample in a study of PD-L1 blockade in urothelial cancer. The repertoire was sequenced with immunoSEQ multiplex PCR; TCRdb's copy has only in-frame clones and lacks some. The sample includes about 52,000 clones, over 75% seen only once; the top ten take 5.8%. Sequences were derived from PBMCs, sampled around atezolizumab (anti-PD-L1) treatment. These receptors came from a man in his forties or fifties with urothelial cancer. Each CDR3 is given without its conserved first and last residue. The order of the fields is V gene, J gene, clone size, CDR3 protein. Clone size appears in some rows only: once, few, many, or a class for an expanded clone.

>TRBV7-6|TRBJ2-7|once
ASSLGRGRAYEQY
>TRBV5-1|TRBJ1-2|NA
ASSPGGVDGYT
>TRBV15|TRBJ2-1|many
ATSRDRGGYNEQF
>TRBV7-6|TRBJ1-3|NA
ASSIAGGGHLGNTIY
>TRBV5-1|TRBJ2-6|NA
ASSRDRVRSGANVLT
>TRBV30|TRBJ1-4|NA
AWSGLSTGGRREKLF
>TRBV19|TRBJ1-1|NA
ASSRDSEAF
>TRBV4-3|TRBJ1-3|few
ASSQGTGGNTIY
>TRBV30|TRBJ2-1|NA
AWGRRGLAGGPNEQF
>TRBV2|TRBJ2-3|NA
ASSGTSWGPPQTDTQY